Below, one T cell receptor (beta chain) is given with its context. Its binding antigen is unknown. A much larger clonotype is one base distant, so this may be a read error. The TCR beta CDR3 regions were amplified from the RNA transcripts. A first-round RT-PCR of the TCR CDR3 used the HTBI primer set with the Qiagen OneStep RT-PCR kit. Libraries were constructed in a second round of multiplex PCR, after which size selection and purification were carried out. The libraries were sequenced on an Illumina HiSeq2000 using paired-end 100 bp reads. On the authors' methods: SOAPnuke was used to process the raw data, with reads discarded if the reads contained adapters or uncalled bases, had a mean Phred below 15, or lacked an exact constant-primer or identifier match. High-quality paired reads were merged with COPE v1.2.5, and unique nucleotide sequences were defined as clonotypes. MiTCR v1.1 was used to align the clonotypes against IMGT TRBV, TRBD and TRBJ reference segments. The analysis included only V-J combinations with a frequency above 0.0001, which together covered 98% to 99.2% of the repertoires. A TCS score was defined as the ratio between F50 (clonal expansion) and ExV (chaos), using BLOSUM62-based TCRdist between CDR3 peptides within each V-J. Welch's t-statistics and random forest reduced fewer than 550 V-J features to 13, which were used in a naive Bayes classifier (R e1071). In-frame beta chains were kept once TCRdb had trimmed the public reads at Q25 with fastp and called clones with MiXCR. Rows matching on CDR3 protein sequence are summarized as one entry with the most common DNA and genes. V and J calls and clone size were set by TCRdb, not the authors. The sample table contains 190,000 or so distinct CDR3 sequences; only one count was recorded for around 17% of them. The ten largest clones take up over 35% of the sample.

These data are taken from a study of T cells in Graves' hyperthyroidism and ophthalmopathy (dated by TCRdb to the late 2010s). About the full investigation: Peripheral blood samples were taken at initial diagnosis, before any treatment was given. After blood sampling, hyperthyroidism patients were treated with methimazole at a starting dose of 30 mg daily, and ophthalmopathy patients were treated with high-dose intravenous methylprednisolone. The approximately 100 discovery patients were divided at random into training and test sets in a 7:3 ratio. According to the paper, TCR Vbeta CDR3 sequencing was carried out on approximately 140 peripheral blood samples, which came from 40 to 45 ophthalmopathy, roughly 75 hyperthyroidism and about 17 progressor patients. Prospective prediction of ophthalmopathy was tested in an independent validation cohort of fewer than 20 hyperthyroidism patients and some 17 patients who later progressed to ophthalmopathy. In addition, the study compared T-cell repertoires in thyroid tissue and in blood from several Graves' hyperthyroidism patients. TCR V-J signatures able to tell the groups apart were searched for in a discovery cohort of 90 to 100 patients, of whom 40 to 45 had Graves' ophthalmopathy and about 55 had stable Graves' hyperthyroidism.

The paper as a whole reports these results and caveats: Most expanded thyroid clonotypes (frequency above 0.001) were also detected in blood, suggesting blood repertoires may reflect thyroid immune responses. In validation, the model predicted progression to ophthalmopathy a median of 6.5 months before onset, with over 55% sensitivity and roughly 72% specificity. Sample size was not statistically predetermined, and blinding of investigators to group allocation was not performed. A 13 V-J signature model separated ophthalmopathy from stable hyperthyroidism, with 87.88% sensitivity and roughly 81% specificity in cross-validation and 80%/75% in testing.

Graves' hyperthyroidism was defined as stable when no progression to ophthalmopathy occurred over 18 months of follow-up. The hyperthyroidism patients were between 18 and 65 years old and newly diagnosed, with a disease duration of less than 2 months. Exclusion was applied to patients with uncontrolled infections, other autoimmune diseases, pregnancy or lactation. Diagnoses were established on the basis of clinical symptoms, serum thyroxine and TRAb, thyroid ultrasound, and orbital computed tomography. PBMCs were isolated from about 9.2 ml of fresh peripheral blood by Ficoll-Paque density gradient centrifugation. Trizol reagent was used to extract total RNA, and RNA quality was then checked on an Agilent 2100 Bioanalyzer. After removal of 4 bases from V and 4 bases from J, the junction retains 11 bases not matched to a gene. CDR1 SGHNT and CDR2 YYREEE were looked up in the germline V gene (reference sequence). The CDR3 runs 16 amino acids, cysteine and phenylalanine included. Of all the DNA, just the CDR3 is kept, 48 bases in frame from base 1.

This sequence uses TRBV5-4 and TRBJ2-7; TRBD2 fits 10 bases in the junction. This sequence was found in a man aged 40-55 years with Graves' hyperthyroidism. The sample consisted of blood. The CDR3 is CASSPLTGTSEYEQYF. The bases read TGTGCCAGCAGCCCCCTAACCGGGACTAGCGAATACGAGCAGTACTTC.